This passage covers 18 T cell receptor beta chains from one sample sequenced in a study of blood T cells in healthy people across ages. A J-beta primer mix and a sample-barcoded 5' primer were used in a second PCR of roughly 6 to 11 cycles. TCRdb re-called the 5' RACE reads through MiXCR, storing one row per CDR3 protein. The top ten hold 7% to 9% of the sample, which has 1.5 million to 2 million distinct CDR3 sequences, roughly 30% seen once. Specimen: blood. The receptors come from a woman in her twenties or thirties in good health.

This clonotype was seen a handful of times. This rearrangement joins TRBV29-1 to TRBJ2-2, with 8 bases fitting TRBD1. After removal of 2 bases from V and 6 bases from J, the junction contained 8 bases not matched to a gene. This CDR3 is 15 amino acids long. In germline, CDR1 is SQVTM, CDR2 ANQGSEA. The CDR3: CSVERQGAQPGELFF. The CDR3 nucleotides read TGCAGCGTTGAACGCCAGGGGGCGCAGCCCGGGGAGCTGTTTTTT.

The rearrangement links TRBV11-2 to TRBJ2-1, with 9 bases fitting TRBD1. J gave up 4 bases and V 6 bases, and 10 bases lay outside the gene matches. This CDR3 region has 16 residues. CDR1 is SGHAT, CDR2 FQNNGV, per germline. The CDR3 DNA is TGTGCCAGCAGGAGTCCCCAAGGGACAGGGTACAATGAGCAGTTCTTC. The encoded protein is CASRSPQGTGYNEQFF.

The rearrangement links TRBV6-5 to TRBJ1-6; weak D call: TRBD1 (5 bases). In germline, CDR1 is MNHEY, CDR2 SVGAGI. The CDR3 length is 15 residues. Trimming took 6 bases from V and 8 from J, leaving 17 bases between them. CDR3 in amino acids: CASRTTGTGYSPLHF. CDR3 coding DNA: TGTGCCAGCAGGACGACCGGGACCGGTTATTCACCCCTCCACTTT.

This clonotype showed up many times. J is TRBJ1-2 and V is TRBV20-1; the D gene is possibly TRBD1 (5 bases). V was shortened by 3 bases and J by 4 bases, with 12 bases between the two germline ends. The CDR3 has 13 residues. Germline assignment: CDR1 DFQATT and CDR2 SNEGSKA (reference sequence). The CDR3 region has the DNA TGCAGTGCTAGTCCAGGGCCTTTCTATGGCTACACCTTC. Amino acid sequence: CSASPGPFYGYTF.

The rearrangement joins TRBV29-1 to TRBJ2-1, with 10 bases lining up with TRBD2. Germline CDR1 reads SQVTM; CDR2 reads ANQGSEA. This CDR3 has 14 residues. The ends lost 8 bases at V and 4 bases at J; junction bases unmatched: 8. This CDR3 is CSSRTSGVYNEQFF. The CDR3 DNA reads TGCAGCTCGAGGACTAGCGGAGTGTACAATGAGCAGTTCTTC.

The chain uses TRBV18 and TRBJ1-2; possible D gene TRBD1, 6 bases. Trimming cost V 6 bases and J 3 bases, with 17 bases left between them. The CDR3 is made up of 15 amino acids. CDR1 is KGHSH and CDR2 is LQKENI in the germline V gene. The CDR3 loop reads CASSLLQGMDYGYTF. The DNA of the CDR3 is TGTGCCAGCTCCCTCTTACAGGGAATGGACTATGGCTACACCTTC.

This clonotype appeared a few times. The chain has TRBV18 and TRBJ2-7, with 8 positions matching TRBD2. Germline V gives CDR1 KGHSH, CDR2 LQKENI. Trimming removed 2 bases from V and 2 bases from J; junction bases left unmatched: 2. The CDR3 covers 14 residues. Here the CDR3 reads CASSPNGRAYEQYF. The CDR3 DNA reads TGTGCCAGCTCACCAAACGGGAGGGCCTACGAGCAGTACTTC.

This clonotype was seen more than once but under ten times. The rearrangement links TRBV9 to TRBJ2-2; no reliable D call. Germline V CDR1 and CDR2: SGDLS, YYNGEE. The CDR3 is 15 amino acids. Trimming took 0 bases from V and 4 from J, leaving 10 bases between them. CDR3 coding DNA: TGTGCCAGCAGCGTAGTAGGTCGTTTCACCGGGGAGCTGTTTTTT. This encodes CASSVVGRFTGELFF. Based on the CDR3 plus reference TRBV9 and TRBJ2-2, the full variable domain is DSGVTQTPKHLITATGQRVTLRCSPRSGDLSVYWYQQSLDQGLQFLIQYYNGEERAKGNILERFSAQQFPDLHSELNLSSLELGDSALYFCASSVVGRFTGELFFGEGSRLTVL.

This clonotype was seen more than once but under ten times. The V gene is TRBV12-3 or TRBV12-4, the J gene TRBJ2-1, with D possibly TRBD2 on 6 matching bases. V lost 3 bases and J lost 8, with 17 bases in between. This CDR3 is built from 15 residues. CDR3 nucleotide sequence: TGTGCCAGCAGTTTGCTGAGCGGGCGGGTAGATGAGCAGTTCTTC. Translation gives CASSLLSGRVDEQFF.

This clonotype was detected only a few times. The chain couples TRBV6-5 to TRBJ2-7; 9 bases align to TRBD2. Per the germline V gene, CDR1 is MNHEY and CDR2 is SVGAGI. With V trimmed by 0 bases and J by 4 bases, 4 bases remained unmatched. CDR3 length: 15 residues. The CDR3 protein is CASSYSLAGHYEQYF. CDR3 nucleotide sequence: TGTGCCAGCAGTTACTCGCTAGCGGGACATTACGAGCAGTACTTC.

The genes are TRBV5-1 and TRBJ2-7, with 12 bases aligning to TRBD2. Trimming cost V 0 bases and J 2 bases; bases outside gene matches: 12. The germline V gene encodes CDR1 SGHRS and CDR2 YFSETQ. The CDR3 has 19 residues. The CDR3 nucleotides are TGCGCCAGCAGCTTGGCATCTGCTAGCGGGGGGGCAAGTCCCTACGAGCAGTACTTC. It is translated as CASSLASASGGASPYEQYF.

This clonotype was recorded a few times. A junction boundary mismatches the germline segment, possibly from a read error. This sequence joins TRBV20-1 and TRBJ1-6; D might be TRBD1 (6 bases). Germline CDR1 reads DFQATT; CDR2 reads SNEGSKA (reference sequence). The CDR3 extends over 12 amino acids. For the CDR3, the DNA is TGCAGTGCTAGGGCAGGGGATTCACCCCCCCACTTT. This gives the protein CSARAGDSPPHF.

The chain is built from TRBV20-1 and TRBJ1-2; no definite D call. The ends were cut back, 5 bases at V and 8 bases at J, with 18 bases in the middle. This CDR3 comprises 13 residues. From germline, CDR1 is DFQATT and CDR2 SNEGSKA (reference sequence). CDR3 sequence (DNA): TGCAGTGCTGCCCCCCAAGGAGCGGAAGGCTACACCTTC. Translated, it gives CSAAPQGAEGYTF.

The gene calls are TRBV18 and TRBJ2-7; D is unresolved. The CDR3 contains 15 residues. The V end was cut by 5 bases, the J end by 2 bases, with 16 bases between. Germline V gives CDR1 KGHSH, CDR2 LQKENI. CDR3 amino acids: CASSANIGEPYEQYF. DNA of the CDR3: TGTGCCAGCTCAGCGAACATAGGTGAGCCCTACGAGCAGTACTTC.

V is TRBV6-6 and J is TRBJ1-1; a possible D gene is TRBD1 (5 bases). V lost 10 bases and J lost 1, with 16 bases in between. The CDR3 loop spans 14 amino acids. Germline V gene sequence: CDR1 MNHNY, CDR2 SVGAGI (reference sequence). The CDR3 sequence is CANKGPGGNTEAFF. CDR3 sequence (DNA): TGTGCCAACAAGGGGCCAGGAGGGAACACTGAAGCTTTCTTT.

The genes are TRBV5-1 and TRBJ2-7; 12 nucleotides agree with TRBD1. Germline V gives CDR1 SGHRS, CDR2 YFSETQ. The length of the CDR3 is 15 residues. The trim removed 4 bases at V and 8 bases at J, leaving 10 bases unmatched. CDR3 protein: CASSGVGQGALQQYF. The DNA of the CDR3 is TGCGCCAGCAGCGGCGTGGGACAGGGGGCGTTGCAGCAGTACTTC.

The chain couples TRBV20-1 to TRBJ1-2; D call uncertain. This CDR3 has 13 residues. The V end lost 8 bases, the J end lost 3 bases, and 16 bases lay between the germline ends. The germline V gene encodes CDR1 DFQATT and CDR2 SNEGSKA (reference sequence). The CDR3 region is CSTDQDPDYGYTF. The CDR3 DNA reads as TGCAGTACAGACCAGGACCCTGACTATGGCTACACCTTC.

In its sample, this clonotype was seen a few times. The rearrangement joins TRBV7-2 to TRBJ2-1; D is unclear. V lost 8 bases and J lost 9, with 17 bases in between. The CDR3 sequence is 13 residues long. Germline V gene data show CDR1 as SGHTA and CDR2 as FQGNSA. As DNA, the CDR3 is TGTGCCAGCGTCGGCACGCGCGTTGGTGAGCAGTTCTTC. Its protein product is CASVGTRVGEQFF.